Listed below are T cell receptor beta chains from one sample, sequenced in a study of blood T cells in healthy people across ages. TCRdb fed the 5' RACE reads into MiXCR, producing one record per CDR3 protein. The sample holds about 1.5 million distinct CDR3 sequences, 35% to 45% seen once. The material sequenced was blood. These TCRs come from a woman under 30 in good health. Both conserved end residues are part of each CDR3. The D gene is left open where the match is weak. Some rows mark clone size as missing; the rest say once, few, many or name a class of expanded clone.

j_call d_call v_call clone_size cdr3_aa cdr3_nt
TRBJ2-5 NA TRBV7-2 NA CASSLARAKETQYF TGTGCCAGCAGCTTAGCACGGGCGAAAGAGACCCAGTACTTC
TRBJ2-1 NA TRBV6-1 NA CASSRGYNGQFF TGTGCCAGCTCACGTGGGTACAATGGGCAGTTCTTC
TRBJ2-1 NA TRBV24-1 NA CATSGPVTSNEQFF TGTGCCACCAGTGGTCCGGTAACTAGCAATGAGCAGTTCTTC
TRBJ2-3 TRBD2 TRBV7-9 NA CASSLASLREHADTQYF TGTGCCAGCAGCTTAGCGAGTTTGCGGGAGCATGCAGATACGCAGTATTTT
TRBJ1-1 NA TRBV7-9 NA CASSAQGIGSNTEAFF TGTGCCAGCAGCGCCCAGGGGATAGGGTCAAACACTGAAGCTTTCTTT
TRBJ2-1 TRBD2 TRBV4-3 NA CASSQGFSGGSAGSFF TGCGCCAGCAGCCAAGGGTTTAGCGGGGGCTCAGCAGGTTCGTTCTTC
TRBJ2-3 NA TRBV20-1 NA CSAREGSDTDTQYF TGCAGTGCTAGAGAGGGGTCAGACACAGATACGCAGTATTTT
TRBJ2-7 NA TRBV10-2 NA CASSDGAYYEQYF TGCGCCAGCAGTGACGGGGCATACTACGAGCAGTACTTC
TRBJ2-7 TRBD1 TRBV4-1 few CASSQGTGYDEQYF TGCGCCAGCAGCCAAGGGACAGGGTACGACGAGCAGTACTTC
TRBJ2-1 TRBD2 TRBV12-3/TRBV12-4 NA CASTLAGRYNEQFF TGTGCCAGCACTCTAGCGGGAAGGTACAATGAGCAGTTCTTC
TRBJ2-3 TRBD2 TRBV10-3 NA CAISGSLAGGPDTQYF TGTGCCATCAGCGGCTCTTTAGCGGGAGGGCCAGATACGCAGTATTTT
TRBJ2-6 NA TRBV14 NA CASDKTGANVLTF TGTGCCAGCGACAAAACTGGGGCCAACGTCCTGACTTTC
TRBJ1-2 NA TRBV7-9 few CASSSTPYGYTF TGTGCCAGCAGCTCGACACCTTATGGCTACACCTTC
TRBJ2-7 NA TRBV15 NA CATSRDRSRSYEQYF TGTGCCACCAGCAGAGATAGGAGTCGATCCTACGAGCAGTACTTC
TRBJ2-1 NA TRBV29-1 many CSVDGGNEQFF TGCAGCGTTGATGGGGGAAATGAGCAGTTCTTC
TRBJ2-1 TRBD2 TRBV7-2 NA CAGSLFGSGSPYEQFF TGTGCCGGCAGCTTATTCGGGAGCGGGAGTCCGTATGAGCAGTTCTTC
TRBJ2-1 NA TRBV6-2/TRBV6-3 NA CASSYPSWPIYSYNEQFF TGTGCCAGCAGTTACCCCTCCTGGCCCATATACTCCTACAATGAGCAGTTCTTC
TRBJ2-5 NA TRBV7-2 NA CASSDRTWYQETQYF TGTGCCAGCAGCGACCGGACCTGGTACCAAGAGACCCAGTACTTC
TRBJ2-7 NA TRBV5-1 NA CASRDGRSSYEQYF TGCGCCAGCAGAGACGGTCGAAGCTCCTACGAGCAGTACTTC
TRBJ1-2 NA TRBV29-1 few CSVDSPDGYTF TGCAGCGTGGACAGTCCGGATGGCTACACCTTC
TRBJ2-6 TRBD1 TRBV20-1 NA CSALNQGAGANVLTF TGCAGTGCTTTAAACCAGGGGGCTGGGGCCAACGTCCTGACTTTC
TRBJ1-1 NA TRBV6-2/TRBV6-3 NA CASNGQMNTEAFF TGTGCCAGCAACGGACAGATGAACACTGAAGCTTTCTTT
TRBJ2-7 NA TRBV28 NA CASSFRATDEQYF TGTGCCAGCAGTTTCAGGGCGACAGACGAGCAGTACTTC
TRBJ1-2 NA TRBV15 few CATSRDLAKPNYGYTF TGTGCCACCAGCAGAGATCTCGCAAAGCCTAACTATGGCTACACCTTC
TRBJ2-3 TRBD2 TRBV6-6 NA CASSYEGLANTQYF TGTGCCAGCAGTTACGAGGGACTAGCGAATACGCAGTATTTT
TRBJ2-1 TRBD2 TRBV27 NA CASSLGTRGHNEQFF TGTGCCAGCAGTTTAGGGACTAGAGGGCACAATGAGCAGTTCTTC
TRBJ2-6 NA TRBV2 NA CASRTDGGSGANVLTF TGTGCCAGCAGAACTGACGGGGGATCCGGGGCCAACGTCCTGACTTTC
TRBJ1-2 NA TRBV6-1 NA CASSEYGTYGYTF TGTGCCAGCAGTGAATACGGCACCTATGGCTACACCTTC
TRBJ1-1 NA TRBV12-3/TRBV12-4 NA CASSLTFGTEAFF TGTGCCAGCAGTCTGACCTTCGGTACTGAAGCTTTCTTT
TRBJ1-1 NA TRBV3-1 few CASSQDLGPTAFF TGTGCCAGCAGCCAAGATTTGGGCCCCACGGCTTTCTTT
TRBJ2-6 NA TRBV4-3 NA CASSQDGQASNVLTF TGCGCCAGCAGCCAAGACGGGCAGGCCTCCAACGTCCTGACTTTC
TRBJ1-4 NA TRBV4-1 NA CASSQLVEKLFF TGCGCCAGCAGCCAATTGGTTGAAAAACTGTTTTTT
TRBJ2-3 NA TRBV6-5 few CASSHRQDTQYF TGTGCCAGCAGTCACAGGCAGGATACGCAGTATTTT
TRBJ2-7 TRBD1 TRBV4-1 NA CASSQPGQGNEQYF TGCGCCAGCAGCCAACCGGGACAGGGGAACGAGCAGTACTTC
TRBJ1-2 NA TRBV7-2 few CASSLSTDVYGYTF TGTGCCAGCAGCCTCTCCACAGATGTCTATGGCTACACCTTC
TRBJ2-7 TRBD2 TRBV20-1 many CSFEALAGLYEQYF TGCAGCTTTGAGGCACTAGCGGGCCTCTACGAGCAGTACTTC
TRBJ2-3 TRBD2 TRBV6-4 many CASSEAGGTDTQYF TGTGCCAGCAGTGAAGCGGGGGGCACAGATACGCAGTATTTT
TRBJ2-3 NA TRBV7-8 NA CVSSSYEGADTQYF TGTGTCAGCAGCTCCTACGAGGGGGCAGATACGCAGTATTTT
TRBJ1-2 NA TRBV6-2/TRBV6-3 NA CASSDNEDLGGYTF TGTGCCAGCAGTGACAACGAAGATCTGGGCGGCTACACCTTT
TRBJ2-6 NA TRBV4-1 many CASSQDSGANVLTF TGCGCCAGCAGCCAAGATTCCGGGGCCAACGTCCTGACTTTC
TRBJ2-3 NA TRBV7-8 NA CTSNRGLADTQYF TGTACCAGCAATCGCGGCCTCGCAGATACGCAGTATTTT
TRBJ1-2 TRBD1 TRBV6-5 NA CASSSGQGKKVGYTF TGTGCCAGCAGTTCGGGACAGGGGAAGAAGGTTGGCTACACCTTC
TRBJ2-1 NA TRBV7-2 NA CASSVVSVGEQFF TGTGCCAGCAGCGTAGTGAGCGTGGGCGAGCAGTTCTTC
TRBJ2-3 TRBD2 TRBV12-3/TRBV12-4 NA CASRGTSGGIDTQYF TGTGCCAGCAGGGGGACTAGCGGGGGCATAGATACGCAGTATTTT
TRBJ1-1 NA TRBV27 NA CASSLRFGGEAFF TGTGCCAGCAGTTTGAGGTTTGGGGGGGAAGCTTTCTTT
TRBJ1-2 NA TRBV15 NA CATSRDFYTGNYGYTF TGTGCCACCAGCAGAGATTTCTATACGGGGAACTATGGATACACCTTC
TRBJ2-5 TRBD1 TRBV7-8 few CASSIQGAGETQYF TGTGCCAGCAGCATACAGGGGGCTGGAGAGACCCAGTACTTC